Presented here are 11 T cell receptor beta chains from one specimen sequenced in a study of shared clonotypes between healthy human individuals. Repertoires were generated with immunoSEQ multiplex PCR, while TCRdb's copy carries only in-frame clones and drops some. The data contain fewer than 200,000 clones, over 50% of them singletons. The sequenced sample consisted of memory CD4+ T cells sorted from blood. Subset indicated: CD45RA-negative fraction. Receptors originate from a man aged 25 to 40 in good health.

The V and J genes are TRBV7-9 and TRBJ2-4; TRBD1 is a possible D gene (6 bases). V was trimmed by 5 bases and J by 8 bases, leaving 25 bases between them. Germline CDR1 is SEHNR and CDR2 is FQNEAQ (reference sequence). CDR3 length: 17 amino acids. The CDR3 region is CASSPNTGRAGGDIQYF. DNA for the CDR3: TGTGCCAGCAGCCCGAACACAGGGCGGGCAGGCGGTGACATTCAGTACTTC.

This clone was recorded a few times. The identical CDR3 is also encoded by other nucleotide sequences in the sample. For the CDR3, the DNA is TGCAGTGCTAGAGGGGACTATGGCTACACCTTC. Amino acids: CSARGDYGYTF. The rearrangement links TRBV20-1 to TRBJ1-2; D call uncertain. Germline values: CDR1 DFQATT, CDR2 SNEGSKA (reference sequence). V was cut by 1 base and J by 3 bases, with 3 bases left in between. The CDR3 sequence is 11 residues long.

The rearrangement joins TRBV7-3 to TRBJ2-1; 8 bases are shared with TRBD2. The ends lost 2 bases at V and 9 bases at J; junction bases unmatched: 21. CDR3 length: 19 amino acids. Germline V gene data show CDR1 as SGHTA and CDR2 as FQGTGA. The CDR3 loop reads CASSLEGTRPLGPSTEQFF. CDR3 DNA: TGTGCCAGCAGCTTAGAAGGGACTAGACCCCTTGGTCCGAGCACTGAGCAGTTCTTC.

V gene TRBV7-8 combines with J gene TRBJ1-5; D remains unclear. V was clipped by 3 bases and J by 2 bases, with 8 bases between them. This CDR3 contains 14 residues. Germline V gene lookup returns CDR1 SGHVS and CDR2 FQNEAQ. The CDR3: CASSLAGGNQPQHF. CDR3 DNA: TGTGCCAGCAGCTTGGCAGGCGGCAATCAGCCCCAGCATTTT. The entire variable domain, with the rest obtained from reference TRBV7-8 and TRBJ1-5, is as follows: GAGVSQSPRYKVAKRGQDVALRCDPISGHVSLFWYQQALGQGPEFLTYFQNEAQLDKSGLPSDRFFAERPEGSVSTLKIQRTQQEDSAVYLCASSLAGGNQPQHFGDGTRLSIL.

V and J are TRBV9 and TRBJ2-5; D gene uncertain. The CDR3 loop spans 13 amino acids. V lost 4 bases and J 1 base, leaving 8 bases between the germline ends. CDR1 is SGDLS and CDR2 is YYNGEE in the germline V gene. The CDR3 sequence: CASSPPLQETQYF. For the CDR3, the DNA is TGTGCCAGCAGCCCGCCCCTCCAAGAGACCCAGTACTTC.

The chain carries TRBV19 and TRBJ2-3, with D possibly matching TRBD2 (5 bases). The V gene lost 4 bases and the J gene lost 10 bases, with 15 bases spanning the gap. Germline V gene sequence: CDR1 LNHDA, CDR2 SQIVND (reference sequence). The CDR3 covers 13 residues. For the CDR3, the DNA is TGTGCCAGTAGTAACGACGCGGGTTATTCGCAGTATTTT. This codes for CASSNDAGYSQYF.

This clone was recorded only once. The chain carries TRBV25-1 and TRBJ2-2; 14 positions agree with TRBD2. The junction had 5 bases not matched to a gene; V was cut back by 8 bases and J by 0 bases. This CDR3 has 17 residues. Germline values: CDR1 MGHDK, CDR2 SYGVNS. The CDR3 bases are TGTGCCAGCTCGGGACTAGCGGGAGACGCGAACACCGGGGAGCTGTTTTTT. Protein: CASSGLAGDANTGELFF.

This chain links TRBV5-6 with TRBJ1-2; TRBD1 aligns across 9 bases. The CDR3 sequence is 16 residues long. Looked up from germline, CDR1 is SGHDT and CDR2 is YYEEEE. V was pared by 4 bases and J by 2 bases, with 9 bases of the junction left unmatched. The CDR3 is CASSLPGQGINYGYTF. The CDR3, as DNA: TGTGCCAGCAGCCTCCCGGGACAGGGTATAAACTATGGCTACACCTTC.

The chain employs TRBV5-5 and TRBJ2-2; 7 bases line up with TRBD2. With V trimmed by 4 bases and J by 4 bases, 7 bases remained unmatched. Germline CDR1 and CDR2: SGHKS and YYEKEE (reference sequence). The length of the CDR3 is 15 residues. CDR3 protein: CASSGGLVGTGELFF. The CDR3 DNA follows: TGTGCCAGCAGCGGTGGACTAGTTGGCACCGGGGAGCTGTTTTTT. The variable domain in full, completed from reference TRBV5-5 and TRBJ2-2, reads DAGVTQSPTHLIKTRGQQVTLRCSPISGHKSVSWYQQVLGQGPQFIFQYYEKEERGRGNFPDRFSARQFPNYSSELNVNALLLGDSALYLCASSGGLVGTGELFFGEGSRLTVL.

This clone was counted ten times or more. The V call is TRBV14, the J call TRBJ2-1; the match to TRBD2 covers 10 bases. Trimming cost V 5 bases and J 7 bases; bases outside gene matches: 14. Per germline, CDR1 SGHDN and CDR2 FVKESK. The length of the CDR3 is 17 residues. CDR3 in amino acids: CASSFEDLAGGGNEQFF. Here the CDR3 DNA reads TGTGCCAGCAGCTTCGAAGACTTAGCGGGAGGTGGGAATGAGCAGTTCTTC.

Concerning this clone itself: Sequence at one end of the junction differs from germline and may be a read error. The rearrangement uses TRBV28 and TRBJ1-1, with D unclear. Germline assignment: CDR1 MDHEN and CDR2 SYDVKM. The CDR3 is 11 amino acids. CDR3 protein: CASSDGRANLF. CDR3 nucleotide sequence: TGTGCCAGCTCCGATGGGCGGGCGAATCTCTTT.